The clone carrying this TCR beta chain has just a few counts. Time point reported: after dendritic cell vaccination, including at tumor progression/relapse. This sample stems from a study of glioma-infiltrating T cells after dendritic cell vaccination. From germline, CDR1 is SGHRS and CDR2 YFSETQ. V lost 4 bases to trimming and J lost 1 base; unmatched junction nucleotides: 2. This CDR3 is built from 17 residues. Sequenced by immunoSEQ multiplex PCR; TCRdb stores in-frame clones only, minus some. The sample lists approximately 85,000 clones, about 85% occurring once. The genes are TRBV5-1 and TRBJ2-2; TRBD2 matches at 15 bases. The receptor's source is a human donor with glioblastoma. Source: blood, taken after dendritic cell vaccination. The CDR3 DNA sequence: TGCGCCAGCAGCGTGGGACTAGCGGGGGGGAACACCGGGGAGCTGTTTTTT. It is translated as CASSVGLAGGNTGELFF.